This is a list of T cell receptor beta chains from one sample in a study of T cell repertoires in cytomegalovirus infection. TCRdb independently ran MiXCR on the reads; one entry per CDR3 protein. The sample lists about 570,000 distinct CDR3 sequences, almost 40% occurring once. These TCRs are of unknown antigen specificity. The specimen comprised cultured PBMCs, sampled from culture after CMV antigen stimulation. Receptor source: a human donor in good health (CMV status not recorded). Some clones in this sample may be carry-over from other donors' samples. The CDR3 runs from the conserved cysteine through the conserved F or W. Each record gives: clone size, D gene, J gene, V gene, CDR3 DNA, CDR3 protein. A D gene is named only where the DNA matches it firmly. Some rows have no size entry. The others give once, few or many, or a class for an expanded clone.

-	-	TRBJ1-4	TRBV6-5	TGTGCCAGCAGTTACGTACCTACGCGGGGCGAAAAACTGTTTTTT	CASSYVPTRGEKLFF
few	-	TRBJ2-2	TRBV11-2	TGTGCCAGCAGCTTAGGTCCGGGCCCATTAGGGGAGCTGTTTTTT	CASSLGPGPLGELFF
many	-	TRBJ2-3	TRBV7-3	TGTGCCAGCAGCCGTGGCCCAAGCACAGATACGCAGTATTTT	CASSRGPSTDTQYF
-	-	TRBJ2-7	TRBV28	TGTGCCAGCACGACGGGGGACGAGCAGTACTTC	CASTTGDEQYF
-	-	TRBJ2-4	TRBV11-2	TGTGCCAGCAGCTTTACACCTAGCAAAAACATTCAGTACTTC	CASSFTPSKNIQYF
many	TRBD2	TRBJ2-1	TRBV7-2	TGTGCCAGCAGCTCAGGACTAGCGGGGGGCCAAAACAATGAGCAGTTCTTC	CASSSGLAGGQNNEQFF
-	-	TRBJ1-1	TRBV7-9	TGTGCCAGCAGCTTAGAACAGGGTAGCACTGAAGCTTTCTTT	CASSLEQGSTEAFF
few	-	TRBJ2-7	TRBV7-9	TGTGCCAGCAGTCGAGCTTGGGGGCCCTCCTACGAGCAGTACTTC	CASSRAWGPSYEQYF
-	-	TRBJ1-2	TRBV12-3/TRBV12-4	TGTGCCAGCAGTTTTCTCCCCGCGGCGACGACCTTC	CASSFLPAATTF
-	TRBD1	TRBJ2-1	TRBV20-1	TGCAGTGCTGCCACCGGGACAGGGCAGTTCTTC	CSAATGTGQFF
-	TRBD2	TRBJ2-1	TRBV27	TGTGCCAGCAGTCTCTCTCCCCGGACTAGCGTCTACCGAGTAGGGCAGTTCTTC	CASSLSPRTSVYRVGQFF
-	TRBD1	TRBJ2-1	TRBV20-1	TGCAGTGCTAGGGTCCCCGGACAGGGTGAAGTTTACAATGAGCAGTTCTTC	CSARVPGQGEVYNEQFF
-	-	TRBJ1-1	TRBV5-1	TGCGCCAGCAGCTGGGGGACACCCAGCACTGAAGCTTTCTTT	CASSWGTPSTEAFF
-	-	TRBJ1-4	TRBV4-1	TGCGCCAGCAGCCAAGAACGGTTCCCGCTAGTTGGGAAACTGTTTTTT	CASSQERFPLVGKLFF
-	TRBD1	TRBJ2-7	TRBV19	TGTGCCAGTAGCCGACAGGGGGCGCAGGGTAAGCAGTACTTC	CASSRQGAQGKQYF
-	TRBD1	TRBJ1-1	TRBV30	TGTGCCTGGAGTGCCGGGACAGGGGCCACTGAAGCTTTCTTT	CAWSAGTGATEAFF
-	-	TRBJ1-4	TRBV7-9	TGTGCCAGCAGCCGCCCTAGGGGCTTTGCAACTAATGAAAAACTGTTTTTT	CASSRPRGFATNEKLFF